This T cell receptor beta chain was captured in a study of cytomegalovirus exposure and HLA in healthy donors (dated by TCRdb to 2016 to 2017). With respect to the entire study: In an earlier analysis of 550 to 750 of the donors, around 290 Gb of sequence data and approximately 100 million unique TCR beta sequences from 150 million to 200 million T cells were reported. Around 300 gigabases of sequencing data and roughly 90 million unique TCR sequences were included in an early release covering about 700 HLA-typed donors. Of the 398 genotyped donors, approximately 83% fell in the genetic ancestry cluster associated with self-reported Caucasian donors. The study aimed to test whether signatures of past pathogen exposure could be identified by cataloging public T cell receptors. The T cell repertoires of around 670 subjects were profiled by immunosequencing and related to cytomegalovirus serostatus. A separate validation cohort of 100 to 150 different subjects was used in addition to the 666-subject first cohort. To predict cytomegalovirus infection status, the study combined high-throughput TCR immunosequencing, statistical association of individual TCRs with disease status, and machine learning. In a later analysis, previously published TCR beta repertoires from several hundred donors were re-analyzed and high-resolution HLA genotyping was added so that TCR occurrence patterns could be studied. The later analysis used no new phenotypic data to find candidate immune exposures, relying instead on TCR beta sequences and their occurrence across donors. An earlier analysis of fewer than 750 of the donors used high-throughput TCR beta sequencing to judge whether each TCR beta V gene segment behaved as functional or pseudogenic. Alongside the repertoire data, information on donor age, sex, ethnicity and CMV serostatus was compiled. In a later genetic analysis, genome-wide SNP genotypes for about 65% of the 666 donors were used, and that subset was treated as a discovery cohort. Every discovery cohort repertoire had been produced on one sequencing platform. Class I and class II HLA loci were covered by the typing at four-digit resolution. Typing coverage differed by locus: A, B, C, DRB1 and DQB1 were typed in roughly 620-640 donors, DQA1 in approximately 520, DPA1 in roughly 590, and DPB1 in roughly 470. Four to six DR-DQ haplotypes were handled as single units for association and clustering, since linkage in the cohort was strong. Across about 370 genotyped donors of the cohort, an average of about 240,000 unique TCR beta nucleotide sequences per donor were sequenced, and about a sixth of those sequences were non-productive.

With respect to this clone: The antigen this receptor binds is unknown. Base quality data are lacking; no much larger clone is found one base away.

The library was obtained by the immunoSEQ multiplex PCR assay. For the multiplex PCR, a mixture combining 60 forward primers for TCR Vbeta segments and 13 reverse primers for TCR Jbeta segments was used. Amplification of the CDR3 region of rearranged TCR beta genes was performed with a multiplex PCR assay on genomic DNA. On the Illumina HiSeq System, the amplified TCR beta libraries were sequenced as 87-base-pair reads. The paper's data handling went like this. A later analysis tallied tens of millions of unique TCR beta chains across the 666 repertoires, and approximately 12 million of those chains were shared by two or more donors. To remove PCR and sequencing errors, raw reads were error-corrected and collapsed into unique sequences using a nearest-neighbor algorithm that merged closely related sequences. Alignment of CDR3 sequences to IMGT reference sequences was used to assign V, D and J gene segments. For a sequence to be retained, a match of at least six nucleotides was required to both a V gene segment and a J gene segment. A rearrangement counted as productive if the CDR3 had no stop codons and remained in frame with V and J, and every other rearrangement counted as non-productive. CDR3 was defined by IMGT convention, running from the second conserved V-encoded cysteine to the conserved J-encoded phenylalanine. The earlier analysis of roughly 590 of the donors excluded sequences that lacked an unambiguous match to a single V gene segment. In an earlier analysis of approximately 560 of the donors, a V segment was called functional when productive rearrangements were above 56.7%, and segregating when the standard deviation between donors exceeded 5%. A statistical classification framework was developed to diagnose cytomegalovirus status using the catalog of TCR beta chain sequences. A later analysis assigned V and J genes by comparing TCR nucleotide sequences with IMGT/GENE-DB human TR gene sequences. A later analysis assigned CDR3 sequences and most-parsimonious VDJ recombination scenarios with the TCRdist pipeline. In a later analysis, each TCR beta chain was defined by its CDR3 amino acid sequence together with its V-gene family, and reads without a unique V-gene family were excluded. As a way to deal with suspected cross-contamination and a sequencing artifact, a later analysis dropped 592 nucleotide sequences that were highly shared and had low generation probability. A later analysis calculated a clonal expansion index for each public chain from normalized within-repertoire ranks of inferred template counts. In a later analysis, generation probabilities were computed using a VDJ recombination model fitted to out-of-frame rearrangements, and the results were checked against IGoR. Hypergeometric tests were used in a later analysis to score TCR-TCR, TCR-HLA and TCR-CMV co-occurrence, with a repertoire-size bias correction applied to the TCR pairs. False discovery rates were estimated in a later analysis by permuting HLA or CMV assignments 20 times. In a later analysis, co-occurring TCRs were grouped with DBSCAN, and TCRdist sequence similarity was added when clustering was performed within HLA-allele-positive subsets. Repertoires with fewer than 30,000 or more than 120,000 public chains were left out of co-occurrence clustering, as were four to six repertoires with anomalous nucleotide sharing. TCRdb retrieved this table from immuneACCESS and kept in-frame rearrangements only. Not all clones are present; in checked studies, unresolved V genes account for under half, and no reason is known for the remainder. That table is the source of V, J and clone size, and D and trimming were worked out from the DNA. The sample profile shows around 120,000 clones; 70% of them were found once. The leading ten clones occupy approximately 10% of the sample.

The V end gives up 4 bases and the J end 1 base, leaving 6 bases in the junction not matched to a gene. From its cysteine to its phenylalanine, the CDR3 spans 16 amino acids. CDR3 DNA only is kept here, 48 bases in frame from base 1. CDR1 and CDR2 (SGHRS, YFSETQ) derive from the germline V gene. In total, approximately 700 healthy bone marrow donors made up the cohort. At the time of sampling, every cohort member was nominally healthy, though immune exposures that went unrecorded were likely present. The donor tested CMV seropositive and was one of the 289 seropositive cohort members. Every donor gave a peripheral blood sample, and the peripheral blood mononuclear cells from that sample were used for TCR beta sequencing. Genomic DNA was extracted from the blood cell samples with the Qiagen DNeasy Blood Extraction Kit. General conclusions and limits of the study: Most CMV-associated TCR beta chains appeared to be HLA-restricted in a later analysis, and the HLA associations seemed to be driven largely by CMV exposure. In vitro tests confirmed that a few of the cytomegalovirus-associated TCR beta chains recognize cytomegalovirus antigens. Several of the top co-occurrence clusters appeared to be linked to parvovirus B19, influenza, CMV and Epstein-Barr virus, according to a later analysis. Assigning TCR associations to individual alleles was difficult when HLA alleles, especially DR and DQ, strongly co-occurred. Only TCR beta chains were sequenced in this cohort, and the absence of alpha or paired-chain data limited detectable features. Across donors, most TCR sequences were observed very rarely, whereas some public TCRs were present in many individuals. The sequencing pipeline was judged likely to have produced a cluster of highly shared sequence variants as a technical artifact. Specific HLA alleles were associated with over 15,000 TCR beta sequences at a false discovery rate of 0.05 in a later analysis. In an earlier analysis of around 600 of the donors, most TCR beta V segments were observed in productive rearrangements about 87% or about 30% of the time, broadly matching IMGT annotations. Because counts were too low, seventeen rarely observed V segments, including chromosome 9 orphons, were excluded from the earlier analysis of a few hundred of the donors. The authors suggested that the approach could potentially be extended to other disease states and immunological phenotypes. Correlated functional status among segregating V segments might be attributable to linkage disequilibrium, but an unknown experimental factor could not be ruled out. Immune exposure information for the cohort was limited to CMV serostatus. Cytomegalovirus status was reported to be diagnosed by the classifier with high specificity and sensitivity in both the original and validation cohorts. In a later genetic analysis, fewer N-insertions in productive TCRs were reported among donors in an Asian-associated ancestry cluster than the roughly 640-donor mean. The study listed around 160 TCR beta chains as associated with cytomegalovirus. The 87-base-pair reads could not distinguish some IMGT-functional V segments, including TRBV6-2 and TRBV6-3, so those segments were excluded. A further reported finding was that TCR beta sequences accurately predicted the HLA-A and HLA-B alleles for most subjects in the first cohort. V-gene and J-gene trimming of TCR beta chains was associated with a missense DCLRE1C variant in a later genetic analysis, and the association was replicated in an independent cohort. Roughly uniform sequencing depth across donors was assumed in presence/absence analyses, although this assumption may not hold. Compared with equally common non-associated chains, HLA-associated TCR beta chains in a later analysis were more clonally expanded and had lower generation probabilities. HLA typing was unavailable for some donors at each locus, so association tests used only the typed subset. A later analysis found that TCR association rates varied across HLA loci, with DRB1 alleles showing the most associated TCRs and HLA-C alleles the fewest.

The receptor was derived from a man aged 35-49 years in good health and CMV-seropositive. This chain is built from TRBV5-1 and TRBJ1-3; 9 bases in between match TRBD1. Sequencing was done on a sample of PBMCs. The CDR3 here reads CASSGGQGLSGNTIYF. The nucleotides read TGCGCCAGCAGCGGGGGACAGGGATTGTCTGGAAACACCATATATTTT.